This T cell receptor (beta chain) was profiled in a study of vaccination and CD4 T cells after COVID-19. About the research overall: Overlapping spike peptides of SARS-CoV-2, HCoV-NL63, HCoV-OC43 and HCoV-229E were used, and cells were stimulated with them.

With the Oncomine TCR Beta short-read assay, DNA from cultured CD4+ T cells was sequenced. TCRdb reanalysed the PCR reads using MiXCR and keeps one entry per CDR3 protein. Of some 17,000 distinct CDR3 sequences listed, 45% to 65% are singletons. The CDR3 is 23 residues long. V shed 0 bases, J shed 1 base, and the junction held 27 bases outside the gene matches. CDR1 and CDR2 (germline): LNHNV, YYDKDF (reference sequence). The treatment is: roughly 11-day PBMC culture with coronavirus spike peptide pools or control peptides (ViraFEST assay). Dates of PCR positivity, March to December 2020, preceded the US Alpha, Beta and Delta variants. Findings and caveats of the study: In convalescent patients, a median roughly 86% of reactive clones appeared only post-vaccination.

Points on this clonotype: The antigen is unknown.

The rearrangement uses TRBV15 and TRBJ2-7, with TRBD2 identical over 7 bases. Sample: CD4+ T cells from blood, cultured in vitro. The source is a human donor who had recovered from COVID-19. As DNA, the CDR3 is TGTGCCACCAGCAGAGACGTGTCGGGGGGAACCTCAACCGCGAAAACCAGGTCCTACGAGCAGTACTTC. Amino acids: CATSRDVSGGTSTAKTRSYEQYF.